The present TCR beta chain was sequenced within a study of identical twins. General observations from the study: The presence of invariant MAIT and iNKT cells could partly confound analyses of zero-insertion sequences. Compared with models, monozygotic twins showed more out-of-frame TCR alpha sharing.

TCRdb itself ran the 5' RACE reads through MiXCR, one entry per CDR3 protein. The sample carries about 810,000 distinct CDR3 sequences, more than 9% recorded once. Only a few counts were recorded for this clonotype. No antigen is known for it. These data were likewise used in another study, on yellow fever vaccine responses in identical twins.

The sequence was obtained from a woman between 18 and 29 years old in good health. Material: PBMCs.

Here the CDR3 reads CASRPTESNSPLHF. The CDR3 DNA reads as TGTGCCAGCAGACCGACAGAGAGTAATTCACCCCTCCACTTT. This chain uses TRBV12-3 or TRBV12-4 with TRBJ1-6; TRBD1 might be the D (5 bases). The germline V and J ends were trimmed by 6 bases and 6 bases, with 12 bases remaining between them. This CDR3 region has 14 residues.